The rows below give T cell receptor beta chains drawn from one sample of a study of OX40 agonist ivuxolimab in advanced cancers. Here immunoSEQ multiplex PCR was the method, and the copy in TCRdb shows in-frame clones only, minus some. The table has approximately 58,000 clones, about four fifths seen once. The sample consisted of CD4+ or CD8+ T cells sorted from blood, taken in a trial of the OX40 agonist ivuxolimab. These receptors were taken from an adult with an advanced solid tumor such as melanoma, head and neck, liver or kidney cancer. CDR3s include the opening cysteine and the closing phenylalanine or tryptophan. The order of the fields is V gene, J gene, CDR3 protein.

>TRBV19|TRBJ2-3
CASRTGRSSTDTQYF
>TRBV20-1|TRBJ2-1
CRTGPYEQFF
>TRBV7-8|TRBJ2-7
CASSLNGGGTYEQYF
>TRBV5-4|TRBJ2-3
CASSPPGDLYDTQYF
>TRBV4-2|TRBJ2-5
CASSQDPMASGGKETQYF
>TRBV13|TRBJ2-3
CASSSAAPDTQYF
>TRBV7-9|TRBJ2-5
CASSQTGIQETQYF
>TRBV14|TRBJ2-3
CASSPRTSTDTQYF
>TRBV9|TRBJ2-3
CASSVAGGGSTDTQYF
>TRBV10-3|TRBJ2-7
CAISEQTSVSYEQYF
>TRBV10-3|TRBJ2-3
CAISLASTDTQYF
>TRBV27|TRBJ2-5
CASSLRTGTREQYF
>TRBV11-1|TRBJ1-1
CASSRTGASNTEAFF